This T cell receptor beta chain was recovered during a study of T cell clonality in common variable immunodeficiency. Each donor provided about 5 to 8.5 ml of heparinized whole blood. Generated by immunoSEQ multiplex PCR, the TCRdb table keeps only in-frame clones and is missing some. The specimen has 35,000 or so clones, none found just once. Trimming took 3 bases from V and 9 from J, leaving 12 bases between them. Germline CDR1 and CDR2: ENHRY and SYGVKD. The CDR3 is made up of 13 amino acids. This clone was observed many times. The observed sequence ends 3 residues before the CDR3 terminus, with the missing tail filled in from the germline J gene.

This receptor was taken from a person aged 18 to 70 in good health. The chain combines TRBV10-3 with TRBJ2-1, with D maybe TRBD1 (8 bases). Sequencing used peripheral blood mononuclear cells. The part of the CDR3 DNA that was read is TGTGCCATCAGTGATTACAGGGGGGGTGAG. Its translation: CAISDYRGGE. The complete CDR3 reads CAISDYRGGEQFF.